This T cell receptor (beta chain) originates from a study of monozygotic twins with inflammatory bowel disease. The CDR3 consists of 13 residues. Germline V gives CDR1 SGHRS, CDR2 YFSETQ. A note on this clonotype: The antigen is not known.

Broader study findings: The authors found no support for a single strong IBD-associated signal or clonotype. Concordance status among twins (concordant versus discordant) showed no link to repertoire similarity, possibly from limited power.

An amount of approximately 3,500 ng of total RNA was used for each TCR library. UMIs bearing a 6-nucleotide sample barcode were added through template switching. Reprocessing the 5' RACE reads, TCRdb reports a single entry for every CDR3 protein and omits DNA. The table for this sample gives 330,000 or so distinct CDR3 sequences. This chain uses TRBV5-1 with TRBJ2-7. The TCR sequence derives from a human donor with ulcerative colitis or Crohn's disease, or a healthy co-twin of an affected twin (not recorded which). The specimen sequenced was blood. The chain's CDR3 is CASSGMGTYEQYF.